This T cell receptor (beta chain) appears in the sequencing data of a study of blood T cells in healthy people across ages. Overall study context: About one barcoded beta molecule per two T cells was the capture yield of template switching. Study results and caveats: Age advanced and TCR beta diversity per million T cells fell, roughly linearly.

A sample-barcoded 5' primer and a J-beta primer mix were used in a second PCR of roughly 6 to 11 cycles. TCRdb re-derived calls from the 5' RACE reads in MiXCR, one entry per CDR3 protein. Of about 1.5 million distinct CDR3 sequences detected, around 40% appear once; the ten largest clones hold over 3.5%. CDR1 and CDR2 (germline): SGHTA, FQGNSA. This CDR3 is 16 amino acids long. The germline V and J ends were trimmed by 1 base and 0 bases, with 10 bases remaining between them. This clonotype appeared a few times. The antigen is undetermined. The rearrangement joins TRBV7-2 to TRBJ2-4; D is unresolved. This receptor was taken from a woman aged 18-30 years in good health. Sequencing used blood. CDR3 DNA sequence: TGTGCCAGCAGCTTAGAAGTGGGATCAGCCAAAAACATTCAGTACTTC. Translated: CASSLEVGSAKNIQYF.